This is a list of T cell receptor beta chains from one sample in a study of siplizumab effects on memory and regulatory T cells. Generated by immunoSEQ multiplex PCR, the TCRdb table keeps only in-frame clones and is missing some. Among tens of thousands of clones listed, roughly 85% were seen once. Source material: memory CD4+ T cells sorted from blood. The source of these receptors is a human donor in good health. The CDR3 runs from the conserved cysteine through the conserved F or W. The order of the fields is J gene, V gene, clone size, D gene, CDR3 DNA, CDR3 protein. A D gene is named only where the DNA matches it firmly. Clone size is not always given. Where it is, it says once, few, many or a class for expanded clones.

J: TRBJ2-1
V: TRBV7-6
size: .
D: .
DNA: TGTGCCAGCAGCTTACTTGCGCGGGGAGGATCCTACAATGAGCAGTTCTTC
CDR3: CASSLLARGGSYNEQFF

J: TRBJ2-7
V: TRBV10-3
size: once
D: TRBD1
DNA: TGTGCCATCAGTGAGCCGGGACAGGGTAAGCCGTACGAGCAGTACTTC
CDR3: CAISEPGQGKPYEQYF

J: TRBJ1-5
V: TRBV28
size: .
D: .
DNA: TGTGCCAGCAGTGAATCAGGGGTTGGGAGCAATCAGCCCCAGCATTTT
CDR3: CASSESGVGSNQPQHF

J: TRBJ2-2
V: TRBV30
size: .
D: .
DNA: TGTGCCTGGAGTCTCACAGGGAGAGGGACCGGGGAGCTGTTTTTT
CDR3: CAWSLTGRGTGELFF

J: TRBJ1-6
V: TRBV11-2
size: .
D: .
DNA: TGTGCCAGCAGCGAATTCCAACCCCCAAGTTCACCCCTCCACTTT
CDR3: CASSEFQPPSSPLHF

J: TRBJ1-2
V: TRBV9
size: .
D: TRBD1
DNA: TGTGCCAGCAGCTCGTGGACAGGCAACTATGGCTACACCTTC
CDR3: CASSSWTGNYGYTF

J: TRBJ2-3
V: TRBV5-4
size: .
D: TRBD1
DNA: TGTGCCAGCAGCAGCGGACAGGGGGCCACAGATACGCAGTATTTT
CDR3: CASSSGQGATDTQYF

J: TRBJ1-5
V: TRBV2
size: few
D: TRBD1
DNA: TGTGCCGGAAGCAGGGGGCTTGATCAGCCCCAGCATTTT
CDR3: CAGSRGLDQPQHF

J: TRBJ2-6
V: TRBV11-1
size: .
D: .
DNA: TGTGCCAGCAGCTTCGTCGGCTCCTCTGGGGCCAACGTCCTGACTTTC
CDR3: CASSFVGSSGANVLTF

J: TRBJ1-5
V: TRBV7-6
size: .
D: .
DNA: TGTGCCAGCAGCTTAGCCCGGACACTTTATAGCAATCAGCCCCAGCATTTT
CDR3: CASSLARTLYSNQPQHF

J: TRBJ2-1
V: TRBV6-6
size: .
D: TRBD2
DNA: TGTGCCAGCAGTTACGGCCTAGCGGGGTTAAGTGAGCAGTTCTTC
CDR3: CASSYGLAGLSEQFF

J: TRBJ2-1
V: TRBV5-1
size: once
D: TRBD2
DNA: TGCGCCAGCAGCTTGGGTCTAGCGGGCAATGAGCAGTTCTTC
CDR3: CASSLGLAGNEQFF

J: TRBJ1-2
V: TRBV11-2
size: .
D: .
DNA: TGTGCCAGCAGCCCAAACAGGCAGACTGTCTATGGCTACACCTTC
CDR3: CASSPNRQTVYGYTF

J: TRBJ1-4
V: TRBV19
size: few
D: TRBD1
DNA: TGTGCCAGTGGGACAGGGGTAAACACTAATGAAAAACTGTTTTTT
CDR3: CASGTGVNTNEKLFF

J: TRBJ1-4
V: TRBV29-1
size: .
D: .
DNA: TGCAGCGTTCGACAGGTTTATAATGAAAAACTGTTTTTT
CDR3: CSVRQVYNEKLFF

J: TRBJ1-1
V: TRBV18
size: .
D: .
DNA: TGTGCCAGCTCACCACCTAGAGGGACAAAGAACACTGAAGCTTTCTTT
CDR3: CASSPPRGTKNTEAFF

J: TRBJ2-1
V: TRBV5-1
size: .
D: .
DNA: TGCGCCAGCAAGGACGGGGCCTACAATGAGCAGTTCTTC
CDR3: CASKDGAYNEQFF

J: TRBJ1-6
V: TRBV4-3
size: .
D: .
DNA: TGCGCCAGCAGCCAAGGCACTCTTGGACAATATAATTCACCCCTCCACTTT
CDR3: CASSQGTLGQYNSPLHF

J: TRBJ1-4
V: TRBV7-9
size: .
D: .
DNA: TGTGCCAGCAGCTTGTCAGCGGAAAAACTGTTTTTT
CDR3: CASSLSAEKLFF

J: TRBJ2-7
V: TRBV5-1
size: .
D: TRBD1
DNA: TGCGCCAGCAGCTTATCCTTGGGGGGGACAGGGTCCTACGAGCAGTACTTC
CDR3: CASSLSLGGTGSYEQYF

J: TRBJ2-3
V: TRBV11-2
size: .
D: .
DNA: TGTGCCAGCAGCACCCTCGGCGAGGGGACGCAGTATTTT
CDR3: CASSTLGEGTQYF

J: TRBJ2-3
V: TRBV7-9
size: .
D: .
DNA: TGTGCCAGCAGCTTAGGTACAGATACGCAGTATTTT
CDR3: CASSLGTDTQYF

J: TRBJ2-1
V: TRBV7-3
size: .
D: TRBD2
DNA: TGTGCCAGCAGCCCGTACCGCGGGGGGACTGATGAGCAGTTCTTC
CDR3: CASSPYRGGTDEQFF

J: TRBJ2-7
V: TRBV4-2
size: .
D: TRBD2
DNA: TGTGCCAGCAGTCAGAGCGGGGGGGCCGTAGGGCAGTACTTC
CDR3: CASSQSGGAVGQYF

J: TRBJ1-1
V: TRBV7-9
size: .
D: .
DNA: TGTGCCAGCAGCCCCCCTCCCAACACTGAAGCTTTCTTT
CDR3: CASSPPPNTEAFF

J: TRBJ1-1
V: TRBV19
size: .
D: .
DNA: TGTGCCAGTAGTGGTCGGCGTGCGCTAGGGGTGGGCACTGAAGCTTTCTTT
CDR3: CASSGRRALGVGTEAFF

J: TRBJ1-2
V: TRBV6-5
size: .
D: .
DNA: TGTGCCAGCAGTTATCTCCCAGGGATGCATGGCTACACCTTC
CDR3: CASSYLPGMHGYTF

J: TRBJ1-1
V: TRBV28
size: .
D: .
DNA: TGTGCCAGCAGTCCCGACGGACAGACTGAAGCTTTCTTT
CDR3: CASSPDGQTEAFF

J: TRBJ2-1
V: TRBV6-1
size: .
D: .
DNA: TGTGCCAGCAGTGTGGGGGTCGGGGGCCACAATGAGCAGTTCTTC
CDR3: CASSVGVGGHNEQFF

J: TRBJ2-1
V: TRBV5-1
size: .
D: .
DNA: TGCGCCAGCGGAGCAGGGGGAGGGCCTTACAATGAGCAGTTCTTC
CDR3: CASGAGGGPYNEQFF

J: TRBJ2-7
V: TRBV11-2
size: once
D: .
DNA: TGTGCCAGCAGCTTAGTGGCAGGTAGGGGCTACGAGCAGTACTTC
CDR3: CASSLVAGRGYEQYF